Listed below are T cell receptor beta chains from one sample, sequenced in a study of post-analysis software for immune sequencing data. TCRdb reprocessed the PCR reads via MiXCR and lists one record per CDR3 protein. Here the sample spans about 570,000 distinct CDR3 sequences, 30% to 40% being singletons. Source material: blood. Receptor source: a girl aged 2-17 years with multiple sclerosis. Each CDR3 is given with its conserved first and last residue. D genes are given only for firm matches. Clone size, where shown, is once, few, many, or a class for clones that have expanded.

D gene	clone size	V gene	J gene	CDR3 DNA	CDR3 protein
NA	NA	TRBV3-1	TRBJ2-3	TGTGCCAGCAGCCAAGAGAGGTCCTGGGTCGATACGCAGTATTTT	CASSQERSWVDTQYF
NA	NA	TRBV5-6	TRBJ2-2	TGTGCCAGCCCATACTCCTCCGCGAACACCGGGGAGCTGTTTTTT	CASPYSSANTGELFF
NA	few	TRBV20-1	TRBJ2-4	TGCAGTGCGGAGTCCCCCCTAGCCAAAAACATTCAGTACTTC	CSAESPLAKNIQYF
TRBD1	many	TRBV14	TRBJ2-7	TGTGCCAGCAGCCAAGAATTCGGGACAGTAGGATTCTACGAGCAGTACTTC	CASSQEFGTVGFYEQYF
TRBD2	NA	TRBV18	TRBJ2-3	TGTGCCAGCTCACCCCCGACTAGCGGGGTAGATACGCAGTATTTT	CASSPPTSGVDTQYF
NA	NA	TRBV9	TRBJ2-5	TGTGCCAGCAGCGTAGAAGGGGTAGCCCAAGAGACCCAGTACTTC	CASSVEGVAQETQYF
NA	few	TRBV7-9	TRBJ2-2	TGTGCCAGCAGCCTCCTAGGGGCATCCGGACCCGGGGAGCTGTTTTTT	CASSLLGASGPGELFF
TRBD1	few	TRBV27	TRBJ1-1	TGTGCCAGCAGTTCCGAAACGACAGGGAGCACTGAAGCTTTCTTT	CASSSETTGSTEAFF
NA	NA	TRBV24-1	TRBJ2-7	TGTGCCACCAGCTCCCCCTACGAGCAGTACTTC	CATSSPYEQYF
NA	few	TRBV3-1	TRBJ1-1	TGTGCCAGCGAGTCTATGAACACTGAAGCTTTCTTT	CASESMNTEAFF
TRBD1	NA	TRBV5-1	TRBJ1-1	TGCGCCAGCAGCTTTCTCCAGGGGGCTTGGGGCACTGAAGCTTTCTTT	CASSFLQGAWGTEAFF
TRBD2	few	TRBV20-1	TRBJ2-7	TGCAGTGCTTCCCGGACTAGCGGGGGCCACGGGCAGTACTTC	CSASRTSGGHGQYF
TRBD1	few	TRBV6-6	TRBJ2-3	TGTGCCAGCAGTTACTATGACAGGGCGGAGGATACGCAGTATTTT	CASSYYDRAEDTQYF
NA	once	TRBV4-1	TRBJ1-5	TGCGCCAGCAGCCAAGTTTGGATCCCGATACAGGGTAATAGCAATCAGCCCCAGCATTTT	CASSQVWIPIQGNSNQPQHF
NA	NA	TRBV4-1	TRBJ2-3	TGCGCCAGCAGCCAAGACGGCCCCCTGGGGACAGATACGCAGTATTTT	CASSQDGPLGTDTQYF
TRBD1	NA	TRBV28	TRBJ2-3	TGTGCCAGCAGTCCACTCGGGACAGGAAGCACAGATACGCAGTATTTT	CASSPLGTGSTDTQYF
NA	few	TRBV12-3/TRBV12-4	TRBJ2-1	TGTGCCAGCAGTTTAGGGGCGGGGGCAGATGAGCAGTTCTTC	CASSLGAGADEQFF
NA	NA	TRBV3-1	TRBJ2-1	TGTGCCAGCAGCCTCAGCGGTCCTTACAATGAGCAGTTCTTC	CASSLSGPYNEQFF
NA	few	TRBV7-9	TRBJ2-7	TGTGCCAGCAGCGTCGCAGGGCGAAGCCCCGACTACGAGCAGTACTTC	CASSVAGRSPDYEQYF
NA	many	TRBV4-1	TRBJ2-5	TGCGCCAGCAGCTCTCCGGGTTTCCAAGAGACCCAGTACTTC	CASSSPGFQETQYF
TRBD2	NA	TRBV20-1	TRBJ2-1	TGCAGTGCTAGAGATCTTCTAGCGGGGTTCGAGCAGTTCTTC	CSARDLLAGFEQFF
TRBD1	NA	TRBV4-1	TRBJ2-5	TGCGCCAGCAGCCAACCAAATGACAGGGGCAAGACCCAGTACTTC	CASSQPNDRGKTQYF
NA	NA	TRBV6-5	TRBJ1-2	TGTGCCAGCAGTCCTGTCTGGGGGGCTGATGGCTACACCTTC	CASSPVWGADGYTF
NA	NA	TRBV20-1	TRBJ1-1	TGCAGTGCTAGAGAAGCCACTGAAGCTTTCTTT	CSAREATEAFF
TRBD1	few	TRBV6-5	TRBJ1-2	TGTGCCAGCAGTCCCGACAGGGATCAGGGCTACACCTTC	CASSPDRDQGYTF
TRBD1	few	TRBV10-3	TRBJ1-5	TGTGCCATCAGTGATGGGACAGGGGAGGGCCAGCCCCAGCATTTT	CAISDGTGEGQPQHF
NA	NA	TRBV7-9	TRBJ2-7	TGTGCCAGCAGCTTATATAGCCTCGAGCAGTACTTC	CASSLYSLEQYF
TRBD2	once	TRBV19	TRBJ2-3	TGTGCCAATAGTACCGGACTAGCGGGGCCGACAGATACGCAGTATTTT	CANSTGLAGPTDTQYF
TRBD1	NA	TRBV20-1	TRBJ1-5	TGCAGTGCCATGGGGACAGGGGAAGGTCCCCAGCATTTT	CSAMGTGEGPQHF
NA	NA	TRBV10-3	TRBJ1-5	TGTGCCATCAGTGAGTTCAGGGGCAATCAGCCCCAGCATTTT	CAISEFRGNQPQHF
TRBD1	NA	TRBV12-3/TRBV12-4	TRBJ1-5	TGTGCCAGCAGTGCGGGGCAGGGGGTCAATCAGCCCCAGCATTTT	CASSAGQGVNQPQHF